Below, one T cell receptor (beta chain) is given with its context. No antigen is known for it. Per-base quality was not reported, and no clone a single base away is much larger than it. The record originates from a study of shared clonotypes between healthy human individuals (dated by TCRdb to the early 2020s). The study in broad terms: A couple of women and a few men aged 18 to 49 years were included in the cohort. For each donor, CD4 naive and CD4 memory were each run on three plates, CD8 naive on two plates, and CD8 memory on one plate. Blood TCR repertoires of roughly 5 healthy adults were deeply sequenced to estimate repertoire size and the extent of clonotype sharing between individuals. Libraries were prepared and TCR repertoires were sequenced by different laboratories using diverse techniques, in order to increase sequencing depth and limit assay-specific biases. Per donor, leukapheresis produced somewhere between about 0.94 and 8.9 billion PBMCs. Points the paper makes about the study in general: Only blood was sampled, and tissue TCR repertoires likely differ from those in blood. Compared with non-shared clonotypes, clonotypes shared by all four sorted-subset donors had higher generation probabilities. Because the study included a small number of donors, the genetic and exposure-history diversity represented was limited. Larger estimated clonotype richness was generally found for naive subsets than for memory subsets. Across several donors, approximately 5% of naive CD4, roughly 3.5% of naive CD8, under 2.5% of memory CD4, and approximately 0.4% of memory CD8 clonotypes were shared. Rarefaction of sorted-subset datasets indicated incomplete sequencing despite the large sequencing depth. Based on pairwise subsampling, the degree of clonotype sharing among donors was expected to be affected by sequencing depth.

Using the deep immunoSEQ assay, TCR CDR3 regions were amplified from genomic DNA by multiplex PCR. Extracted genomic DNA from each cell subset was distributed evenly across all wells of several immunoSEQ 96-well plates, and each plate was treated as a replicate. For sorted subsets, each replicate PCR was loaded with approximately 190 ng genomic DNA, equivalent to some 27,000 T cell genomes. Purified libraries were quantified with a Qubit 3.0 fluorometer, sized on a Bioanalyzer 2100, and re-quantified with the KAPA Library Quantification kit. Every immunoSEQ 96-well plate was sequenced on a separate single-read 150-cycle Illumina NextSeq 550 flow cell. The study's processing was this. Because only junctional sequences without quality scores were contained in the immunoSEQ output, filtering matching that applied to full-length reads could not be performed. To assign V/J genes and CDR3, sequences were annotated against IMGT germline references using PyIR, a Python wrapper for IgBLAST v1.9. Any read was removed if the V/J assignment was weak (E-value above 1e-6), the CDR3 was missing, or the read contained stop codons, out-of-frame junctions, or ambiguous translated residues. V3J clonotypes were defined as sequences sharing the same inferred V gene, J gene, and CDR3 amino acid sequence. Percentage overlap between repertoires was calculated by dividing the number of shared unique clonotypes by the size of the smaller repertoire. Three approaches were used to assess repertoire richness: RTK rarefaction, the Chao1 estimator, and Recon v2.1 estimates of unobserved clonotypes. Generation probabilities for all TCRbeta clonotypes obtained by the gDNA method from a handful of donors were computed using OLGA. What TCRdb holds here is the immuneACCESS table cut down to in-frame rearrangements. Part of the clones is not present; checked against another copy, under half of the missing clones reflect an unresolved V gene, and the others are unexplained. V, J and clone size reflect that table, while D and trimming were determined from the DNA. Counted in this sample were under 2,500,000 clones; around 95% of them appeared once. Of the sample, around 0.13% is held by the ten largest clones.

The donors were healthy, HIV-negative adults with no recently reported acute infections or vaccinations. All donors were Caucasian adults living in Nashville, Tennessee, USA. CD4+ T cells were enriched through magnetic negative selection, after which naive cells were positively selected on CD45RA and the remaining negative fraction served as the memory subset. Blood was collected by leukapheresis, and PBMCs were isolated by Ficoll-Histopaque density gradient centrifugation and then cryopreserved in liquid nitrogen vapor phase. Purity and quantity of every magnetically sorted T cell population were checked by analytical flow cytometry. Genomic DNA was isolated from every sorted fraction and measured by UV absorbance on a Nanodrop 2000c. This receptor was obtained from a man aged 18-30 years in good health. Specimen: naive CD4+ T cells sorted from blood. The sample's cell subset or site label is to be understood as: CD45RA+ positively selected.

The nucleotide sequence is TGTGCCAGTAGTAGGGGACTAGCGGGAATCTACGAGCAGTACTTC. Translated, it reads CASSRGLAGIYEQYF. The chain links TRBV19 with TRBJ2-7; 13 bases in the middle match TRBD2. The CDR3 runs 15 residues from the cysteine to the phenylalanine. Only the CDR3 portion is preserved as DNA: 45 bases, with reading frame beginning at the first base. CDR1 and CDR2 are drawn from the germline V gene (reference sequence): LNHDA, SQIVND. V is pruned by 4 bases and J by 3 bases, leaving 3 bases of the junction without a gene match.